One TCR beta chain is described in this entry. Use of 60 Vbeta and 13 Jbeta primers characterized the PCR. Repertoires were generated with immunoSEQ multiplex PCR, while TCRdb's copy carries only in-frame clones and drops some. The sample carries 90,000 to 120,000 clones, around 69% recorded once. These data belong to a study of cytomegalovirus exposure and HLA in healthy donors. This sequence originates from a man aged 18 to 30 in good health and CMV-seronegative. Sequencing used PBMCs.

CDR3 sequence (DNA): TGTGCCAGCAGCTTTTATCTGGGGGGGTACGAGCAGTACTTC. It specifies CASSFYLGGYEQYF. The gene calls are TRBV11-2 and TRBJ2-7, with 7 bases aligning to TRBD2. Looked up from germline, CDR1 is SGHAT and CDR2 is FQNNGV. The junction had 6 bases not matched to a gene; V was cut back by 3 bases and J by 4 bases. The CDR3 length is 14 residues.